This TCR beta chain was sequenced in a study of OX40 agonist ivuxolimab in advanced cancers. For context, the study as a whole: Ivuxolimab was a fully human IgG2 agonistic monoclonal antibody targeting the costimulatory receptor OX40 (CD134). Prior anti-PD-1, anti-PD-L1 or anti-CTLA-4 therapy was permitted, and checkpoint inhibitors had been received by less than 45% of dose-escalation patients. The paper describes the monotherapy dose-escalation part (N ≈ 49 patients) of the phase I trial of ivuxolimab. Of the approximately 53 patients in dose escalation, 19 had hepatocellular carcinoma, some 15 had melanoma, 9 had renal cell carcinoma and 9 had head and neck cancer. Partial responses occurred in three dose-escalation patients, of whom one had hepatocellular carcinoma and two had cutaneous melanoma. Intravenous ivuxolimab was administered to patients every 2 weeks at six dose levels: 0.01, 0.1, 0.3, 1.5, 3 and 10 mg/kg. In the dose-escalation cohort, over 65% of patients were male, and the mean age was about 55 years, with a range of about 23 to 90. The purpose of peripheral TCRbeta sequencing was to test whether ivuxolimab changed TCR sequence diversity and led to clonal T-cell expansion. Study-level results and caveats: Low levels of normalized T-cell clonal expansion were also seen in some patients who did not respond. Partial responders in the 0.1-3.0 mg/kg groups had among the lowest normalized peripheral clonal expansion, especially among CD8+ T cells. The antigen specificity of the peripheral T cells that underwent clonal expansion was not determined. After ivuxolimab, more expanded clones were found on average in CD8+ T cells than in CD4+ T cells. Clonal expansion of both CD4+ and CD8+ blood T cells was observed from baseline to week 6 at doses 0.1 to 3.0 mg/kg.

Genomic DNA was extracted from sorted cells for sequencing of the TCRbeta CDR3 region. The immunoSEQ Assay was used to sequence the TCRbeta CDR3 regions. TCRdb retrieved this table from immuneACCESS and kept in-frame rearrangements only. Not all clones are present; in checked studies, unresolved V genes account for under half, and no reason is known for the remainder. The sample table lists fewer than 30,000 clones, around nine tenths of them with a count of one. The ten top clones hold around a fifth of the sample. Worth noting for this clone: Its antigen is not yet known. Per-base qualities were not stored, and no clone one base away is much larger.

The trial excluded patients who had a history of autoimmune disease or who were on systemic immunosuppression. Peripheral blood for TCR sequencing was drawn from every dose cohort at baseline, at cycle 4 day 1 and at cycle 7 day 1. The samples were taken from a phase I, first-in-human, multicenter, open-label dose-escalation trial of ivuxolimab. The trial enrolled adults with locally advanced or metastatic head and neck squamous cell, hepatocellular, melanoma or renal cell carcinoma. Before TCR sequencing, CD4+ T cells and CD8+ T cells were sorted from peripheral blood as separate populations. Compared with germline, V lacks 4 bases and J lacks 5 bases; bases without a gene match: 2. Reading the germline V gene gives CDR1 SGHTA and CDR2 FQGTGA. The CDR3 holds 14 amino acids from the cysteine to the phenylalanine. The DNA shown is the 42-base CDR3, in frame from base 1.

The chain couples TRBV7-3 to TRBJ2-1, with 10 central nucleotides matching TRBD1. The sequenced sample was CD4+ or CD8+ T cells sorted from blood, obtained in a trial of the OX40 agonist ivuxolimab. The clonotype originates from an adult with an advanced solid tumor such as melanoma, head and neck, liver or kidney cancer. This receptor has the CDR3 CASSWTGGNNEQFF. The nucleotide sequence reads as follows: TGTGCCAGCAGCTGGACAGGGGGTAACAATGAGCAGTTCTTC.